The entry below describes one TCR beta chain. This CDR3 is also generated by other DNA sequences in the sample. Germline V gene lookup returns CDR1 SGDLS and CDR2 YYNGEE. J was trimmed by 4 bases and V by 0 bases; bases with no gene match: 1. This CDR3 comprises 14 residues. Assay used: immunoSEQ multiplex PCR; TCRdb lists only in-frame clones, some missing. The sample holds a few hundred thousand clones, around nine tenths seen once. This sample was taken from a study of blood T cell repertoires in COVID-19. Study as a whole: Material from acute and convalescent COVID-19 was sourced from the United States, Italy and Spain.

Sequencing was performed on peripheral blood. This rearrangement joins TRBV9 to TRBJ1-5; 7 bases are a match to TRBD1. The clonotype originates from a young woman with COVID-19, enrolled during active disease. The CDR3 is CASSVGQGNQPQHF. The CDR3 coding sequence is TGTGCCAGCAGCGTAGGACAGGGTAATCAGCCCCAGCATTTT.